The sample holds one count of the clone carrying this TCR beta chain. The data were obtained in a study of human T cells and chemical hapten exposure. As to time point: patch test 2, 6 weeks after DPC sensitization. Treatment of the sample: therapeutic diphenylcyclopropenone sensitization with weekly scalp DPC. TCRdb reprocessed the RACE reads via MiXCR and lists one record per CDR3 protein. Here the sample spans 100,000 or so distinct CDR3 sequences, approximately 11% being singletons. V gave up 6 bases and J gave up 6 bases; unmatched junction bases: 10. There are 16 residues in the CDR3. The sequences come from whole blood, collected in connection with sensitization to the hapten diphenylcyclopropenone (DPC). This receptor was taken from a man aged 35-49 years with alopecia areata. Some clones in this sample may be carry-over from other donors' samples. This chain joins TRBV12-3 or TRBV12-4 and TRBJ2-2; 10 bases are shared with TRBD2. Written as DNA, the CDR3 is TGTGCCAGCAGCTTATCTAGCGGGAGTGCTGCCGGGGAGCTGTTTTTT. This gives the protein CASSLSSGSAAGELFF.